This is a list of T cell receptor beta chains from one sample in a study of blood T cell repertoires in COVID-19. This table comes from immunoSEQ multiplex PCR, and its TCRdb copy is limited to in-frame clones, with some not included. The sample lists some 300,000 clones; about 85% were seen once. What was sequenced was peripheral blood. The receptor set was obtained from a man younger than 30 with active or convalescent COVID-19. Both conserved end residues are part of each CDR3. Each record gives: V gene, D gene, clone size, J gene, CDR3 DNA, CDR3 protein. A D gene is named only where the DNA matches it firmly. The listing skips clone size in some rows; elsewhere it reads once, few, many or a size class.

TRBV27	TRBD2	.	TRBJ2-2	TGTGCCAGCAGTTTTTACCTCGGGACTAGCCTACCGAACACCGGGGAGCTGTTTTTT	CASSFYLGTSLPNTGELFF
TRBV7-9	TRBD1	.	TRBJ2-7	TGTGCCAGCAGCTCGCCGGGACAGGGGCACTACGAGCAGTACTTC	CASSSPGQGHYEQYF
TRBV5-5	.	.	TRBJ2-7	TGTGCCAGCAGCCTTGTGACTACGGCCTACGAGCAGTACTTC	CASSLVTTAYEQYF
TRBV19	.	.	TRBJ2-5	TGTGCCAGTAGTCTACGACAGACGACGGAGACCCAGTACTTC	CASSLRQTTETQYF
TRBV11-2	.	few	TRBJ1-6	TGTGCCAGCAGCTTAAGGCGGGCCCTACTCCCGAATATCCCACCCCTCCACTTT	CASSLRRALLPNIPPLHF
TRBV19	.	few	TRBJ1-5	TGTGCCAGTAGTATGCTCTACGGAGCCCTAGGGCCCCAGCATTTT	CASSMLYGALGPQHF
TRBV7-9	.	.	TRBJ2-3	TGTGCCAGCAGCTTAATTCGTACTAGCACAGATACGCAGTATTTT	CASSLIRTSTDTQYF
TRBV7-9	TRBD2	.	TRBJ2-1	TGTGCCAGCAGCTTAGCTGGGAGTGGACTAGTAAACAATGAGCAGTTCTTC	CASSLAGSGLVNNEQFF
TRBV5-5	.	.	TRBJ2-7	TGTGCCAGCAGCTTGGAGCAGGGAACCTACGAGCAGTACTTC	CASSLEQGTYEQYF
TRBV6-5	TRBD1	few	TRBJ1-5	TGTGCCAGCAGCCCACAGGGGTTTGGCAATCAGCCCCAGCATTTT	CASSPQGFGNQPQHF
TRBV6-5	.	few	TRBJ1-5	TGTGCCAGCAGACCCCCTGCGGGGCAGCCCCAGCATTTT	CASRPPAGQPQHF
TRBV6-4	.	.	TRBJ2-2	TGTGCCAGCTCTATGAACACCGGGGAGCTGTTTTTT	CASSMNTGELFF
TRBV6-5	.	.	TRBJ2-3	TGTGCCAGCAGTTACGATAGATACACAGATACGCAGTATTTT	CASSYDRYTDTQYF
TRBV11-2	TRBD2	once	TRBJ2-3	TGTGCCAGCAGCTCTCGACTAGCGAGCCTCTATACGCAGTATTTT	CASSSRLASLYTQYF
TRBV9	TRBD1	.	TRBJ1-4	TGTGCCAGCAGCCAACGGACAGGGGGCGATGAAAAACTGTTTTTT	CASSQRTGGDEKLFF
TRBV12-3/TRBV12-4	.	.	TRBJ2-1	TGTGCCAGCAGCCTAACTTATGAGCAGTTCTTC	CASSLTYEQFF
TRBV15	.	few	TRBJ2-7	TGTGCCACCAGCAGAGATCTCCGCTACGAGCAGTACTTC	CATSRDLRYEQYF
TRBV15	.	few	TRBJ1-3	TGTGCCACCAGCAGGGAACGACCCGAGGGCAGAAACACCATATATTTT	CATSRERPEGRNTIYF
TRBV7-9	TRBD1	.	TRBJ1-2	TGTGCCAGCAGCCCCACCTTAGGGGGCGTCGACTATGGCTACACCTTC	CASSPTLGGVDYGYTF
TRBV20-1	TRBD2	.	TRBJ2-3	TGCAGTGCTAGTGGCCTAGCGGCTAGCACAGATACGCAGTATTTT	CSASGLAASTDTQYF
TRBV5-4	TRBD1	.	TRBJ1-3	TGTGCCAGCAGCTTGGTCGGGGACAGGGGGCACCCTGGAAACACCATATATTTT	CASSLVGDRGHPGNTIYF
TRBV2	TRBD2	.	TRBJ2-1	TGTGCCAGCAGTGTTCCCGTGATTCTAGCGGGGTCATACAATGAGCAGTTCTTC	CASSVPVILAGSYNEQFF
TRBV29-1	.	.	TRBJ2-7	TGCAGCGTTGAGAGCTCTACTCGGGGCGAGCAGTACTTC	CSVESSTRGEQYF
TRBV4-3	.	once	TRBJ1-2	TGCGCCAGCAGCCAAGTTTCAGGGATTGGCTACACCTTC	CASSQVSGIGYTF
TRBV6-1	.	.	TRBJ1-2	TGTGCCAGCAGTGATGAGTTTGGAGGACAGCCTACTTCAGCCTTC	CASSDEFGGQPTSAF
TRBV27	.	.	TRBJ1-2	TGTGCCAGCAGGGCAGGAGGCAACTATGGCTACACCTTC	CASRAGGNYGYTF
TRBV27	TRBD1	.	TRBJ2-1	TGTGCCAGCCGGACAGGGACATACAATGAGCAGTTCTTC	CASRTGTYNEQFF
TRBV5-5	.	few	TRBJ1-6	TGTGCCAGCAGGCGACAGGTCGAGGGATCACCCCTCCACTTT	CASRRQVEGSPLHF
TRBV11-2	TRBD1	.	TRBJ2-7	TGTGCCAGCAGCTTAGAAGGGACAGGGGGGTCCTACGAGCAGTACTTC	CASSLEGTGGSYEQYF
TRBV4-1	TRBD1	.	TRBJ1-1	TGCGCCAGCAGCCCGACAGGGGAGAACACTGAAGCTTTCTTT	CASSPTGENTEAFF
TRBV7-2	.	.	TRBJ2-5	TGTGCCAGCAGCTTATGGGGGGATCAACAAGAGACCCAGTACTTC	CASSLWGDQQETQYF
TRBV5-4	TRBD2	.	TRBJ2-1	TGTGCCAGCAGCTTGGAATCGGGGGGGACAAACAATGAGCAGTTCTTC	CASSLESGGTNNEQFF